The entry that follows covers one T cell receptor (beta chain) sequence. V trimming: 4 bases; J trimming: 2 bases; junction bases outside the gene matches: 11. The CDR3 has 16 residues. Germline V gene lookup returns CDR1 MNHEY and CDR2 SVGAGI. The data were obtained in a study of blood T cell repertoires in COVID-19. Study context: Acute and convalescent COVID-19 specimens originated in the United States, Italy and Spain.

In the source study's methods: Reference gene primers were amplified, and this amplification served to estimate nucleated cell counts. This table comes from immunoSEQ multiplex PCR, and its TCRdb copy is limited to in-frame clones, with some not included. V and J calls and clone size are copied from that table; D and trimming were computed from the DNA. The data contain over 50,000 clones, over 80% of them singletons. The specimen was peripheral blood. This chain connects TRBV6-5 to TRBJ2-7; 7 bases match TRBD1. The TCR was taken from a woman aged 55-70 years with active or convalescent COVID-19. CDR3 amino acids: CASSSEQGSSTYEQYF. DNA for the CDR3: TGTGCCAGCAGTTCCGAACAGGGGTCGTCCACCTACGAGCAGTACTTC.